This T cell receptor (beta chain) was identified during a study of chemoradiotherapy in HPV16-positive cancers (dated by TCRdb to the early 2020s). Background for the entire study: Candidate HPV-specific T-cell clones and common TCR motifs were defined through functional T-cell assays on cells from two HPV16-positive patients. The study asked whether T-cell immunity to the HPV oncoproteins E6 and E7 changes during chemoradiotherapy and whether this immunity affects survival. The candidate HPV-specific TCRs and motifs were subsequently tracked in TCR repertoires obtained from roughly 85 patients with HPV-related cancers.

Because repertoires were sampled repeatedly during chemoradiotherapy, clonal expansion in the tumor microenvironment could be followed. Points the paper makes about the study in general: The functional definition of HPV-specific T cells was derived from only a couple of HPV16-positive patients, and the survival association was reported for HPV16-positive patients. Expansion of candidate HPV-specific clones and E7-related TCR motifs was observed in the tumor microenvironment during treatment, whereas no such expansion was observed for non-HPV-specific T cells. Improved recurrence-free survival in HPV16-positive patients was associated with expansion of HPV-responsive T cells during chemoradiotherapy.

From the germline V gene, CDR1 is SQVTM and CDR2 is ANQGSEA. The CDR3 contains 13 residues, cysteine and phenylalanine counted. Only the CDR3 DNA stays, 39 bases, in frame from base 1. Trimmed from V: 5 bases; trimmed from J: 1 base; junction bases lacking a gene match: 1. Libraries were made using the immunoSEQ multiplex PCR assay. TCRdb took over this immuneACCESS table, retaining in-frame rearrangements with V and J assigned. Such tables are incomplete; in checked studies, under half of the missing clones stem from an unresolved V gene, and the remainder is unexplained. Within this sample are about 32,000 clones, with 70% to 90% of them counted one time only. Of the sample, around 4.8% is held by the ten largest clones. Comments on this clone: Its binding antigen is unknown. The input lacks base qualities; no much larger clone sits a single base away.

This chain is built from TRBV29-1 and TRBJ2-1; 8 bases in the middle match TRBD2. Sequencing was performed on blood, taken from a patient who underwent chemoradiotherapy. This receptor was obtained from a human donor with HPV-associated anogenital cancer. The CDR3 corresponds to CSVLAGSYNEQFF. The nucleotide sequence is TGCAGCGTTTTAGCGGGGTCCTACAATGAGCAGTTCTTC.